The 19 T cell receptor beta chains below come from one sample, sequenced in a study of blood T cell repertoires in COVID-19. Clones were sequenced by immunoSEQ multiplex PCR, and TCRdb holds only the in-frame ones, with some missing. The sample carries 190,000 or so clones, 85% recorded once. The sequenced sample consisted of peripheral blood. The source of these receptors is a man in his fifties or sixties with COVID-19, enrolled during active disease.

V and J are TRBV12-5 and TRBJ1-1; D gene uncertain. Trimming removed 3 bases from V and 4 bases from J, with 6 bases in between. The CDR3 has 12 residues. Per the germline V gene, CDR1 is LGHNT and CDR2 is FRNRAP. CDR3 protein: CASGFGVTEAFF. For the CDR3, the DNA is TGTGCTAGTGGTTTCGGAGTCACTGAAGCTTTCTTT. Full variable domain (missing parts from reference TRBV12-5 and TRBJ1-1): DARVTQTPRHKVTEMGQEVTMRCQPILGHNTVFWYRQTMMQGLELLAYFRNRAPLDDSGMPKDRFSAEMPDATLATLKIQPSEPRDSAVYFCASGFGVTEAFFGQGTRLTVV.

The J gene is TRBJ2-1, the V gene TRBV5-6, with D uncertain. This CDR3 is built from 13 residues. V lost 4 bases and J lost 5, with 10 bases in between. From germline, CDR1 is SGHDT and CDR2 YYEEEE. The CDR3 coding sequence is TGTGCCAGCAGCGTACACCCAAACAATGAGCAGTTCTTC. Its translation is CASSVHPNNEQFF. The full variable domain, with the rest looked up from reference TRBV5-6 and TRBJ2-1, is DAGVTQSPTHLIKTRGQQVTLRCSPKSGHDTVSWYQQALGQGPQFIFQYYEEEERQRGNFPDRFSGHQFPNYSSELNVNALLLGDSALYLCASSVHPNNEQFFGPGTRLTVL.

This clone has just one count. V gene TRBV9 combines with J gene TRBJ1-2; 8 bases match TRBD1. This CDR3 is built from 16 residues. Germline values: CDR1 SGDLS, CDR2 YYNGEE. The V gene end was trimmed by 3 bases and the J gene end by 8 bases; junction bases not matched to a gene: 15. The CDR3 loop is CASSAGGIRQGNGYTF. CDR3 DNA: TGTGCCAGCAGCGCCGGGGGGATCCGACAGGGGAACGGCTACACCTTC. Drawing the rest from reference TRBV9 and TRBJ1-2, the complete variable domain is DSGVTQTPKHLITATGQRVTLRCSPRSGDLSVYWYQQSLDQGLQFLIQYYNGEERAKGNILERFSAQQFPDLHSELNLSSLELGDSALYFCASSAGGIRQGNGYTFGSGTRLTVV.

The genes are TRBV4-1 and TRBJ1-4; D gene uncertain. V lost 0 bases, J lost 5 bases, and 10 bases lay in between. The CDR3 has 15 residues. CDR1 and CDR2 from the germline V gene are MGHRA and YSYEKL. CDR3 coding DNA: TGCGCCAGCAGCCAAGATCGGGGATTGAATGAAAAACTGTTTTTT. Translated: CASSQDRGLNEKLFF.

The V call is TRBV6-1, the J call TRBJ1-1, with 11 bases identical to TRBD1. After removal of 0 bases from V and 4 bases from J, the junction contained 10 bases not matched to a gene. The CDR3 is 18 amino acids. Per germline, CDR1 MNHNS and CDR2 SASEGT. The CDR3 is CASSEALRGQGGFTEAFF. In nucleotides, the CDR3 is TGTGCCAGCAGTGAAGCGCTTCGGGGACAGGGGGGGTTCACTGAAGCTTTCTTT.

This chain uses TRBV10-3 with TRBJ1-4, with 7 bases aligning to TRBD1. Per germline, CDR1 ENHRY and CDR2 SYGVKD. The V segment lost 5 bases and the J segment 2 bases; nucleotides outside the gene matches: 2. The CDR3 consists of 14 residues. CDR3 loop: CAISTQGTNEKLFF. CDR3 sequence (DNA): TGTGCCATCAGTACACAGGGGACTAATGAAAAACTGTTTTTT.

The rearrangement links TRBV19 to TRBJ2-5, with 12 bases matching TRBD2. Germline values: CDR1 LNHDA, CDR2 SQIVND (reference sequence). J was trimmed by 5 bases and V by 6 bases; bases with no gene match: 4. This CDR3 is 14 amino acids long. This CDR3 reads CASRASGRGETQYF. In DNA, the CDR3 is TGTGCCAGTAGAGCTAGCGGGAGGGGGGAGACCCAGTACTTC.

A single count supports this clone. The genes are TRBV7-9 and TRBJ1-3; tentatively, D is TRBD1 (5 bases). The ends were cut back, 7 bases at V and 3 bases at J, with 10 bases in the middle. CDR3 length: 13 amino acids. From germline, CDR1 is SEHNR and CDR2 FQNEAQ (reference sequence). CDR3 bases: TGTGCCAGCATTGGGGCGATTGGAAACACCATATATTTT. Translating it yields CASIGAIGNTIYF.

The chain combines TRBV30 with TRBJ1-1, with D unclear. The CDR3 length is 15 residues. V dropped 0 bases and J dropped 2 bases, with 13 bases sitting between them. CDR1 and CDR2 (germline): GTSNPN, SVGIG (reference sequence). In nucleotides, the CDR3 is TGTGCCTGGAGTGTCTGGGAGCGTTCAAACACTGAAGCTTTCTTT. Translation: CAWSVWERSNTEAFF. Filled out from reference TRBV30 and TRBJ1-1, the complete variable domain reads SQTIHQWPATLVQPVGSPLSLECTVEGTSNPNLYWYRQAAGRGLQLLFYSVGIGQISSEVPQNLSASRPQDRQFILSSKKLLLSDSGFYLCAWSVWERSNTEAFFGQGTRLTVV.

This chain uses TRBV27 with TRBJ1-6, with D hard to call. The germline V gene encodes CDR1 MNHEY and CDR2 SMNVEV (reference sequence). This CDR3 is built from 13 residues. V dropped 5 bases and J dropped 4 bases, with 6 bases sitting between them. The CDR3 region has the DNA TGTGCCAGCAGTGTTCGGTATAATTCACCCCTCCACTTT. Translating it yields CASSVRYNSPLHF.

The chain links TRBV6-4 to TRBJ2-1; 8 bases fit TRBD2. CDR3 size: 14 residues. Per germline, CDR1 MRHNA and CDR2 SNTAGT. J gave up 0 bases and V 5 bases, and 0 bases lay outside the gene matches. CDR3 in amino acids: CASSSGSSYNEQFF. The CDR3 nucleotides are TGTGCCAGCAGTAGCGGGAGCTCCTACAATGAGCAGTTCTTC.

The genes are TRBV19 and TRBJ2-1, with 9 bases lining up with TRBD2. With V trimmed by 4 bases and J by 9 bases, 7 bases remained unmatched. There are 14 residues in the CDR3. Germline CDR1 is LNHDA and CDR2 is SQIVND (reference sequence). CDR3 DNA: TGTGCCAGTAGTAAAGCGGGAGGAATCAGTGAGCAGTTCTTC. Translating gives CASSKAGGISEQFF.

The chain combines TRBV27 with TRBJ1-2; perhaps TRBD1 as D (5 bases). CDR1 MNHEY and CDR2 SMNVEV come from the germline V gene (reference sequence). V was cut by 6 bases and J by 3 bases, with 11 bases left in between. This CDR3 spans 13 amino acids. The DNA of the CDR3 is TGTGCCAGCAGCCTCAAAGGGGACTATGGCTACACCTTC. This sequence encodes CASSLKGDYGYTF.

V is TRBV4-2 and J is TRBJ1-5, with a possible D match to TRBD1 (5 bases). The ends were cut back, 3 bases at V and 2 bases at J, with 17 bases in the middle. The CDR3 has 17 residues. Germline CDR1 and CDR2: LGHNA and YNFKEQ. CDR3 in DNA: TGTGCCAGCAGCCACCGACCGGGGGGGAGAGGCAATCAGCCCCAGCATTTT. Its protein is CASSHRPGGRGNQPQHF.

The chain uses TRBV6-5 and TRBJ1-5; no firm D call. There are 13 residues in the CDR3. The ends were cut back, 7 bases at V and 5 bases at J, with 12 bases in the middle. The germline V gene has CDR1 MNHEY and CDR2 SVGAGI. The CDR3 region is CASKGREDQPQHF. CDR3 bases: TGTGCCAGCAAGGGCCGGGAGGATCAGCCCCAGCATTTT.

The V gene is TRBV14, the J gene TRBJ2-2; D gene uncertain. This CDR3 comprises 13 residues. V was trimmed by 4 bases and J by 4 bases, leaving 7 bases between them. Germline loops: CDR1 SGHDN, CDR2 FVKESK. CDR3 DNA: TGTGCCAGCAGCCCCACGGGCACCGGGGAGCTGTTTTTT. Protein sequence: CASSPTGTGELFF.

The chain recombines TRBV5-1 with TRBJ2-2; TRBD2 agrees at 7 bases. CDR1 is SGHRS and CDR2 is YFSETQ in the germline V gene. The CDR3 has 16 residues. The V segment lost 0 bases and the J segment 1 base; nucleotides outside the gene matches: 3. CDR3 residues: CASSLGASGNTGELFF. CDR3 coding DNA: TGCGCCAGCAGCTTGGGTGCTAGCGGGAACACCGGGGAGCTGTTTTTT. Complete variable domain (other parts from reference TRBV5-1 and TRBJ2-2): KAGVTQTPRYLIKTRGQQVTLSCSPISGHRSVSWYQQTPGQGLQFLFEYFSETQRNKGNFPGRFSGRQFSNSRSEMNVSTLELGDSALYLCASSLGASGNTGELFFGEGSRLTVL.

V and J are TRBV12-3 or TRBV12-4 and TRBJ1-2; TRBD1 matches 7 bases. The CDR3 runs to 13 residues. Germline trimming cut 6 bases from V and 8 bases from J; bases unmatched to any gene: 9. DNA for the CDR3: TGTGCCAGCAGCTCCGACAGGGCGTCCGGCTACACCTTC. It yields the protein CASSSDRASGYTF.

This CDR3 reads CASSEDFSGANVLTF. The CDR3 nucleotides read TGTGCCAGCAGTGAAGACTTCTCTGGGGCCAACGTCCTGACTTTC. The J gene is TRBJ2-6, the V gene TRBV2, with D uncertain. V shed 1 base and J shed 0 bases, with 4 bases lying between them. This CDR3 comprises 15 residues. CDR1 is SNHLY and CDR2 is FYNNEI in the germline V gene.